The source of this T cell receptor beta chain is a study of blood T cells in healthy people across ages. PCR was performed a second time for 7 to 11 cycles using a sample-barcoded 5' primer and a J-beta primer mix. Each CDR3 protein gets one entry after TCRdb re-called the 5' RACE reads with MiXCR. The sample has some 850,000 distinct CDR3 sequences; approximately 24% are singletons. The data also belong to a second study, concerning T cells of mothers and their children. That work contributes: Samples were provided by three healthy Caucasian mothers and their six children.

The TCR sequence derives from a boy between 10 and 17 years old in good health. Sequencing input: blood.

In nucleotides, the CDR3 is TGTGCCAGCAGCACCTCCGGGACGGCGCCCTACGAGCAGTACTTC. As protein: CASSTSGTAPYEQYF. The V call is TRBV7-9, the J call TRBJ2-7; D is perhaps TRBD1 or TRBD2 (5 bases each). V dropped 5 bases and J dropped 2 bases, with 16 bases sitting between them. Germline CDR1 SEHNR, CDR2 FQNEAQ (reference sequence). The CDR3 length is 15 residues.